These T cell receptor beta chains were read from a single sample in a study of T cell responses to AZD1222 COVID-19 vaccine. Sequencing used immunoSEQ multiplex PCR; TCRdb keeps in-frame clones, though not all of them. The sample contains more than 250,000 clones, 93% of which appear only once. The material was peripheral blood, obtained on day 0 of AZD1222 vaccination. These receptors were collected from an adult in good health. Both conserved end residues are part of each CDR3. D genes are given only for firm matches. Size values are once, few and many counts, or a class for expanded clones, and some rows have none.

cdr3_nt cdr3_aa d_call v_call cdr3_length j_call clone_size
TGTGCCAGCAGCATCGGACTGCCCACAGATACGCAGTATTTT CASSIGLPTDTQYF - TRBV7-2 14 TRBJ2-3 -
TGCGCCAGCAGCTTGTCCGGAAACTACGAGCAGTACTTC CASSLSGNYEQYF - TRBV5-1 13 TRBJ2-7 -
TGTGCCAGTAGTATTGGACAGTCGAACACCGGGGAGCTGTTTTTT CASSIGQSNTGELFF - TRBV19 15 TRBJ2-2 -
TGTGCCAGCAGCTTGTATCCATTATCGAGGGTAAATGAAAAACTGTTTTTT CASSLYPLSRVNEKLFF - TRBV7-9 17 TRBJ1-4 -
TGTGCCAGCAGCCGGGACAGGGGGGACAATCAGCCCCAGCATTTT CASSRDRGDNQPQHF TRBD1 TRBV2 15 TRBJ1-5 -
TGTGCCAGCAGCCCCTACGAGCAGTACTTC CASSPYEQYF - TRBV3-1/TRBV3-2 10 TRBJ2-7 -
TGTGCCAGTAGGATGGGTGCGAACACTGAAGCTTTCTTT CASRMGANTEAFF - TRBV19 13 TRBJ1-1 -
TGTGCCAGCAGCACCTCTAGCGGGAGGGGAAATGAGCAGTTCTTC CASSTSSGRGNEQFF TRBD2 TRBV7-3 15 TRBJ2-1 -
TGTGCCAGCTCACCCCCAGGGCAGTACACCGGGGAGCTGTTTTTT CASSPPGQYTGELFF - TRBV18 15 TRBJ2-2 -
TGTGCCAGCTCACCAAGGGGACAGTCTAGCACAGATACGCAGTATTTT CASSPRGQSSTDTQYF TRBD1 TRBV18 16 TRBJ2-3 -
TGTGCCAGCAGCTTTATCGGCGGCACTGAAGCTTTCTTT CASSFIGGTEAFF - TRBV7-9 13 TRBJ1-1 once
TGTGCCAGCAGTTACTCGGGCCGGAACACAGATACGCAGTATTTT CASSYSGRNTDTQYF - TRBV6-2/TRBV6-3 15 TRBJ2-3 -
TGCAGCGTTGATCTGAGGACTAATAAGGATACGCAGTATTTT CSVDLRTNKDTQYF - TRBV29-1 14 TRBJ2-3 -
TGTGCCAGCAGGCAGGTCTCCTACGAGCAGTACTTC CASRQVSYEQYF - TRBV2 12 TRBJ2-7 -
TGTGCCAGCAGCTTGGGACTAGCGGGAGACGGCAATGAGCAGTTCTTC CASSLGLAGDGNEQFF TRBD2 TRBV7-8 16 TRBJ2-1 -
TGTGCCAGCAGCCCTCGGCCGGGACAGAGGGACTATGGCTACACCTTC CASSPRPGQRDYGYTF TRBD1 TRBV6-2/TRBV6-3 16 TRBJ1-2 -
TGTGCCAGCAGCCCTAGGGAAATCGACACCGGGGAGCTGTTTTTT CASSPREIDTGELFF - TRBV7-2 15 TRBJ2-2 -